These T cell receptor beta chains were read from a single sample in a study of human T cells and chemical hapten exposure. MiXCR, run by TCRdb on the RACE reads, gives a single entry per CDR3 protein. The sample carries over 300,000 distinct CDR3 sequences, approximately 5.1% recorded once. This sample comprised whole blood, obtained in connection with sensitization to the hapten diphenylcyclopropenone (DPC). These receptors originate from a woman aged 50 to 60 with alopecia areata. Some clones in this sample may be carry-over from other donors' samples. CDR3s include the opening cysteine and the closing phenylalanine or tryptophan. The D gene is left open where the match is weak. Clone size is not always given. Where it is, it says once, few, many or a class for expanded clones.

CDR3 protein	CDR3 DNA	clone size	J gene	V gene	D gene
CASSAIPGQQRSGEGNTIYF	TGTGCCAGCAGCGCGATTCCGGGACAGCAGAGGAGCGGTGAAGGAAACACCATATATTTT	NA	TRBJ1-3	TRBV9	TRBD1
CASSTRQGGSNTGELFF	TGTGCCAGCAGTACCCGACAGGGCGGTTCGAACACCGGGGAGCTGTTTTTT	few	TRBJ2-2	TRBV6-1	TRBD1
CASSPRQFSYEQYF	TGTGCCAGCAGTCCCAGGCAATTCTCCTACGAGCAGTACTTC	few	TRBJ2-7	TRBV12-3/TRBV12-4	NA
CAISDRISGGVYNEQFF	TGTGCCATCAGTGACCGGATTAGCGGGGGGGTGTACAATGAGCAGTTCTTC	many	TRBJ2-1	TRBV10-3	TRBD2
CASSQWALGGEQYF	TGCGCCAGCAGCCAATGGGCCCTAGGAGGGGAGCAGTACTTC	few	TRBJ2-7	TRBV4-3	NA
CASSLEGGKGQPQHF	TGCGCCAGCAGCTTGGAAGGGGGCAAGGGGCAGCCCCAGCATTTT	few	TRBJ1-5	TRBV5-1	TRBD1
CASSKEAGSYEQYF	TGTGCCAGCAGCAAAGAGGCCGGCTCCTACGAGCAGTACTTC	few	TRBJ2-7	TRBV21-1	NA
CASSLNGGSQPQHF	TGTGCCAGCAGCTTAAATGGAGGGAGCCAGCCCCAGCATTTT	few	TRBJ1-5	TRBV7-9	NA
CASSESSFKAFF	TGCGCCAGCAGTGAGTCGTCCTTTAAAGCTTTCTTT	many	TRBJ1-1	TRBV10-2	NA
CASSFELGSGGADEQFF	TGTGCCAGCAGTTTCGAATTAGGGAGCGGGGGGGCCGATGAGCAGTTCTTC	few	TRBJ2-1	TRBV6-2/TRBV6-3	TRBD2
CASSQEGSQRFTDTQYF	TGTGCCAGCAGCCAAGAGGGCAGCCAGCGGTTCACAGATACGCAGTATTTT	few	TRBJ2-3	TRBV3-1	NA
CSARDGSYKKGGYTF	TGCAGTGCTAGAGATGGGTCCTATAAGAAGGGCGGCTACACCTTC	NA	TRBJ1-2	TRBV20-1	NA
CSARDDGRIKGEQFF	TGCAGTGCTAGAGATGACGGGAGAATAAAGGGTGAGCAGTTCTTC	few	TRBJ2-1	TRBV20-1	NA
CASSQGAEQFF	TGTGCCAGCAGCCAGGGGGCTGAGCAGTTCTTC	many	TRBJ2-1	TRBV3-1	NA
CASRQVHYTF	TGTGCCAGCAGGCAGGTCCATTACACCTTC	few	TRBJ1-2	TRBV2	NA
CASSFYTEAFF	TGTGCCAGCAGTTTCTATACTGAAGCTTTCTTT	few	TRBJ1-1	TRBV12-3/TRBV12-4	NA
CASSSPGDYEQYF	TGTGCCAGCAGTTCCCCGGGGGATTACGAGCAGTACTTC	few	TRBJ2-7	TRBV6-2/TRBV6-3	NA
CASVANEQYF	TGTGCCAGCGTCGCCAACGAGCAGTACTTC	many	TRBJ2-7	TRBV2	NA
CASSQGGDNEQFF	TGTGCCAGCAGCCAAGGCGGGGACAATGAGCAGTTCTTC	few	TRBJ2-1	TRBV4-2	NA
CSVFSDTIYF	TGCAGCGTTTTCTCTGACACCATATATTTT	many	TRBJ1-3	TRBV29-1	NA
CASSLGLGDTQYF	TGTGCCAGCAGCTTAGGCCTAGGAGATACGCAGTATTTT	NA	TRBJ2-3	TRBV13	NA
CASIAGTGGTEAFF	TGCGCCAGCATAGCGGGGACAGGGGGCACTGAAGCTTTCTTT	few	TRBJ1-1	TRBV5-1	TRBD1
CASSSGTVVRGYTF	TGTGCCAGCAGTTCCGGGACAGTGGTGCGTGGCTACACCTTC	NA	TRBJ1-2	TRBV2	TRBD1
CSARRVYYEQYF	TGCAGTGCTCGCCGGGTCTACTACGAGCAGTACTTC	NA	TRBJ2-7	TRBV20-1	NA
CASSSGPQHF	TGTGCCAGCAGTTCCGGGCCCCAGCATTTT	many	TRBJ1-5	TRBV28	NA
CASSPPRLAGTQKQETQYF	TGTGCCAGCTCACCACCCCGACTAGCGGGAACACAAAAACAAGAGACCCAGTACTTC	NA	TRBJ2-5	TRBV18	TRBD2
CASSEITNTGELFF	TGTGCCAGCAGTGAAATTACGAACACCGGGGAGCTGTTTTTT	many	TRBJ2-2	TRBV6-1	NA
CASSPLGQGVPYEQYF	TGTGCCAGCAGTCCGCTGGGACAGGGGGTACCCTACGAGCAGTACTTC	few	TRBJ2-7	TRBV28	TRBD1